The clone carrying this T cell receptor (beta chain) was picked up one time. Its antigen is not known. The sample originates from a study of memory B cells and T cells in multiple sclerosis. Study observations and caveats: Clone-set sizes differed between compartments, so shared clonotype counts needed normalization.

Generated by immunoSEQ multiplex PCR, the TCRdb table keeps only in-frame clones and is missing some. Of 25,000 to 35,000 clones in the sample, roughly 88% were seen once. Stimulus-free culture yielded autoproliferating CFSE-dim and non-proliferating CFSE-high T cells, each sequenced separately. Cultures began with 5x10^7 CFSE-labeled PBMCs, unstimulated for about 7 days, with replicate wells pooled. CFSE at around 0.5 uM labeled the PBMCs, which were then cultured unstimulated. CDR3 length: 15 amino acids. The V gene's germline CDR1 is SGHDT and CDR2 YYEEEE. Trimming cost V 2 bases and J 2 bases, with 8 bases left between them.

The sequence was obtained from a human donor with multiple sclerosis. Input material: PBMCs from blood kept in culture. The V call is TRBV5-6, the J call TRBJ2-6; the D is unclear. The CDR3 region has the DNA TGTGCCAGCAGCTTAAGGGTGACTGGGGCCAACGTCCTGACTTTC. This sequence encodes CASSLRVTGANVLTF.